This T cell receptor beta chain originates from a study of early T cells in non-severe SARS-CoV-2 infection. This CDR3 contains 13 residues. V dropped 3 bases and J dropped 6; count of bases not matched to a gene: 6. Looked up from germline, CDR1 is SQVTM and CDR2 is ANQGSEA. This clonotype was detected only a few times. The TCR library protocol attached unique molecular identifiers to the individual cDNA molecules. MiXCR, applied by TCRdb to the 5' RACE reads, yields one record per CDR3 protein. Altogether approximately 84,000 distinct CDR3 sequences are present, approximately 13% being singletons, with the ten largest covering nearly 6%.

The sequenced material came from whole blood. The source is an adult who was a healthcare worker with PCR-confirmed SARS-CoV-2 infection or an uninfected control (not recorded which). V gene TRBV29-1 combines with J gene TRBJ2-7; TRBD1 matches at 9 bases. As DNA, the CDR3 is TGCAGCGTTGATGGGACAGGGCAGGGCGAGCAGTACTTC. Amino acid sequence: CSVDGTGQGEQYF.